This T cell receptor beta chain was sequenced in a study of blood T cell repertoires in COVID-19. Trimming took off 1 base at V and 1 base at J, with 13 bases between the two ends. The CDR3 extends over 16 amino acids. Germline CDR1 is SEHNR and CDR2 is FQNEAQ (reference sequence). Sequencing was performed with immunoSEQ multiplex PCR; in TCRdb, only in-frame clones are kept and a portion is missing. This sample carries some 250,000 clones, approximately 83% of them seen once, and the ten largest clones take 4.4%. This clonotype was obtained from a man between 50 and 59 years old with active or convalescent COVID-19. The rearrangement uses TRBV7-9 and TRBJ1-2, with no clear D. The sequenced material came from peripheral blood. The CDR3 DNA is TGTGCCAGCAGCTTAGAAGTTACGACAAGTAACTATGGCTACACCTTC. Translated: CASSLEVTTSNYGYTF.